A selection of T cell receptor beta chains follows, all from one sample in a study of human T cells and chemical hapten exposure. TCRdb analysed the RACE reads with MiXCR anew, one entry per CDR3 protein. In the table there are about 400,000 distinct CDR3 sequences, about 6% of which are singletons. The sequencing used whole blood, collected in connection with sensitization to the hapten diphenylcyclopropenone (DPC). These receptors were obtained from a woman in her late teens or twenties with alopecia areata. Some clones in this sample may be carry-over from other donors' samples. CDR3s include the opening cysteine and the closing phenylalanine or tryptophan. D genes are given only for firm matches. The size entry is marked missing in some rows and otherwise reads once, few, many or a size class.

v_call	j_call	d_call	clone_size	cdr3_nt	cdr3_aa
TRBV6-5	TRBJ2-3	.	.	TGTGCCAGCAGTTACTCACGGGGACACACAGATACGCAGTATTTT	CASSYSRGHTDTQYF
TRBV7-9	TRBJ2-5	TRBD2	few	TGTGCCAGCAGCTCCAATCTAGCGGGGGAACTCAAAGAGACCCAGTACTTC	CASSSNLAGELKETQYF
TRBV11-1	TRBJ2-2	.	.	TGTGCCAGCAGCTCTTTAACCGGGGAGCTGTTTTTT	CASSSLTGELFF
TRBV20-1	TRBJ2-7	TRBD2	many	TGCAGTGCCGTTACTAGCGGCGATACCTACGAGCAGTACTTC	CSAVTSGDTYEQYF
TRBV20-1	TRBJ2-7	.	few	TGCAGTGCTAGAGATCCGGCCCGCTCCTACGAGCAGTACTTC	CSARDPARSYEQYF
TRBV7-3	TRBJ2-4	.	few	TGTGCCAGCAGCCTCCAGGGGGGGAACATTCAGTACTTC	CASSLQGGNIQYF
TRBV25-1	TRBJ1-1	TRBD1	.	TGTGCCAGCCAACCAACCCGGGACAGGGGAGGGACTGAAGCTTTCTTT	CASQPTRDRGGTEAFF
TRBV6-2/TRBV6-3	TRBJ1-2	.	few	TGTGCCAGCAGTTACGGGACAAGGTTCCTTGGCTACACCTTC	CASSYGTRFLGYTF
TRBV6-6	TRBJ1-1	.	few	TGTGCCAGCAGTTACTCGGCAAGGGGTGATGTAAGAGCTTTCTTT	CASSYSARGDVRAFF
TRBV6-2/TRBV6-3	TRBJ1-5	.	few	TGTGCCAGCAGTTACGTGGAGGGGGGCTACCAGCCCCAGCATTTT	CASSYVEGGYQPQHF
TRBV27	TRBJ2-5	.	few	TGTGCCAGCAGTTTAGACGGGGGCCACCAAGAGACCCAGTACTTC	CASSLDGGHQETQYF
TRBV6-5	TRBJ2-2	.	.	TGTGCCAGCGGAAGGGGAATAACCGGGGAGCTGTTTTTT	CASGRGITGELFF
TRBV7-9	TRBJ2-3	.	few	TGTGCCAGCAGCCCCGGATCCCCAAATACGCAGTATTTT	CASSPGSPNTQYF
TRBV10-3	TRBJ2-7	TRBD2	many	TGTGCCATCAGCCCTAGCGGCCTAACCTACGAGCAGTACTTC	CAISPSGLTYEQYF
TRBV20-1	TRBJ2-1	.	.	TGCAGTGCTCAGGGAGAACCGGGACCTCTCTACAATGAGCAGTTCTTC	CSAQGEPGPLYNEQFF
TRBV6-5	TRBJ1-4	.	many	TGTGCCAGCAGTGCAACGCCAGGGACCACTAATGAAAAACTGTTTTTT	CASSATPGTTNEKLFF
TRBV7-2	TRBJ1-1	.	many	TGTGCCAGCAGCCGTATTGGAGGTTTTGTTTTCTCTGAAGCTTTCTTT	CASSRIGGFVFSEAFF
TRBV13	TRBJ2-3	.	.	TGTGCCAGCAGCTTAGATTGGGGGGCAGGAGATACGCAGTATTTT	CASSLDWGAGDTQYF
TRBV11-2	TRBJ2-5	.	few	TGTGCCAGCAGCCCAGGGACGGGGGCCGGAGAGACCCAGTACTTC	CASSPGTGAGETQYF
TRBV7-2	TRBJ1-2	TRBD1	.	TGTGCCAGCAGCTTAGGGGGGACAGGGGACTATGGCTACACCTTC	CASSLGGTGDYGYTF
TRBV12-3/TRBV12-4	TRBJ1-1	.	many	TGTGCCAGCACGGGGAGGACTGAAGCTTTCTTT	CASTGRTEAFF
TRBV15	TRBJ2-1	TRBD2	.	TGTGCCACCAGCAGGAAGCGGGGGAACAATGAGCAGTTCTTC	CATSRKRGNNEQFF
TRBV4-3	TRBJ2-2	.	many	TGCGCCAGCAGCCAAGAAGGGCTAGCTCCCGGGGAGCTGTTTTTT	CASSQEGLAPGELFF
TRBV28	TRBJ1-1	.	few	TGTGCCAGCAGTTTACCCGACAGTCGCCCTGAAGCTTTCTTT	CASSLPDSRPEAFF
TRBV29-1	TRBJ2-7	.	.	TGCAGCGTGTCGTCAGAGGGGCGCCTGGACGAGCAGTACTTC	CSVSSEGRLDEQYF
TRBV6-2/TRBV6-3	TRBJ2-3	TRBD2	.	TGTGCCACCGGAGGGGAAGCGGGGTTGGAGGATACGCAGTATTTT	CATGGEAGLEDTQYF
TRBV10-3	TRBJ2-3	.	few	TGTGCCATTTGCCTCCAGGGGACAGATACGCAGTATTTT	CAICLQGTDTQYF
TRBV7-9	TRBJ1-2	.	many	TGTGCCAGCAGCGATGGGAACCCCCTTGGCTATGGCTACACCTTC	CASSDGNPLGYGYTF
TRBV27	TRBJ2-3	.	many	TGTGCCAGCAGCCCCGGGGACGGGTCAGATACGCAGTATTTT	CASSPGDGSDTQYF
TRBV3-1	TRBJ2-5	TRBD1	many	TGTGCCAGCAGCCACGGGACAGGCGATCAAGAGACCCAGTACTTC	CASSHGTGDQETQYF
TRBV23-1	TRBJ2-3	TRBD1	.	TGCGCCAGCAGCAGCCAGAACAGGGGAACAGATACGCAGTATTTT	CASSSQNRGTDTQYF
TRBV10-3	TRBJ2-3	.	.	TGTGCCATCAGGGACCTTAGCACAGATACGCAGTATTTT	CAIRDLSTDTQYF
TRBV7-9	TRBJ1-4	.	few	TGTGCCAGCAGCTTTCTAGGGGGGAATGAAAAACTGTTTTTT	CASSFLGGNEKLFF
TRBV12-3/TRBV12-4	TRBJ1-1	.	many	TGTGCCAGCAGTTTAAGTGGAGTGAGCACTGAAGCTTTCTTT	CASSLSGVSTEAFF
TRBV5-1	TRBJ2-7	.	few	TGCGCCAGCAGCTCTGGACGGGACTACGAGCAGTACTTC	CASSSGRDYEQYF
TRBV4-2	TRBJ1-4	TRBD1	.	TGTGCCAGCAGCCCGGGACAGGGGGTAAATACTAATGAAAAACTGTTTTTT	CASSPGQGVNTNEKLFF
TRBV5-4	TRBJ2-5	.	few	TGTGCCAGCAGCTTGGGGCAGTTAGGGGCCCAAGAGACCCAGTACTTC	CASSLGQLGAQETQYF
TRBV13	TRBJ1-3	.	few	TGTGCCAGCAGCCCCCGCATCTCGGGGTACTCTGGAAACACCATATATTTT	CASSPRISGYSGNTIYF
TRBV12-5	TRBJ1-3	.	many	TGTGCTAGTGGTTTCCTGGCGGGAAACACCATATATTTT	CASGFLAGNTIYF
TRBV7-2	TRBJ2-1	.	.	TGTGCCAGCAGCTTAATCGGGGGTCAGTACAATGAGCAGTTCTTC	CASSLIGGQYNEQFF
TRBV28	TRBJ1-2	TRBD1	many	TGTGCCAGTGGGACAGGGGGATTAAACTATGGCTACACCTTC	CASGTGGLNYGYTF
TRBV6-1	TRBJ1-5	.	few	TGTGCCAGCAGCCGATGGGCCGGGGGGGGCCTTAATCAGCCCCAGCATTTT	CASSRWAGGGLNQPQHF
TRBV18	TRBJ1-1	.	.	TGTGCCAGCTCACCAGGTCGGGGGCGAGGGACTGAAGCTTTCTTT	CASSPGRGRGTEAFF
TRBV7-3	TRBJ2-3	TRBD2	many	TGTGCCAGCAGCTTACTTAGCGGGGGCCCGGCCAGCACAGATACGCAGTATTTT	CASSLLSGGPASTDTQYF
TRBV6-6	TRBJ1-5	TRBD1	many	TGTGCCAGCAGTAGGGACAGGGGGGAGGGCAATCAGCCCCAGCATTTT	CASSRDRGEGNQPQHF
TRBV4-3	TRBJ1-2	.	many	TGCGCCAGCAGCCCCTCAAGGGGATTTGACTATGGCTACACCTTC	CASSPSRGFDYGYTF
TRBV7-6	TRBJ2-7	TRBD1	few	TGTGCCAGCAGCAGAGGACAGGGTTTATTCTACGAGCAGTACTTC	CASSRGQGLFYEQYF